This TCR beta chain was captured in a study of cytomegalovirus exposure and HLA in healthy donors (dated 2017 in TCRdb). With respect to the entire study: An earlier analysis of 550 to 700 of the donors reported about 250 Gb of sequence data and roughly 110 million unique TCR beta sequences from roughly 200 million T cells. The number of donors typed differed by locus, with 629-630 for A, B, C, DRB1 and DQB1, 522 for DQA1, 600 to 610 for DPA1, and 472 for DPB1. A later analysis re-examined previously published TCR beta repertoires from roughly 720 donors and added high-resolution HLA genotyping to investigate patterns of TCR occurrence. An earlier analysis of 587 of the donors applied high-throughput TCR beta sequencing to assess whether each TCR beta V gene segment acted as functional or pseudogenic. Among a few hundred genotyped donors of the cohort, an average of 235,054 unique TCR beta nucleotide sequences were sequenced per donor, roughly 20% of them non-productive. The aim of the study was to test whether cataloging public T cell receptors could identify signatures of past pathogen exposure. An early release covering about 600 HLA-typed donors comprised around 300 gigabases of sequencing data and 85 million or so unique TCR sequences. The T cell repertoires of several hundred subjects were profiled by immunosequencing and related to cytomegalovirus serostatus. Genome-wide SNP genotypes for about 65% of the 666 donors were used in a later genetic analysis, which treated that subset as a discovery cohort. Besides the first cohort of approximately 710 subjects, a separate validation cohort made up of about 120 different subjects was used. Every discovery cohort repertoire had been produced on one sequencing platform. Of the approximately 400 genotyped donors, around 81% fell in the genetic ancestry cluster associated with self-reported Caucasian donors. To predict cytomegalovirus infection status, the study combined high-throughput TCR immunosequencing, statistical association of individual TCRs with disease status, and machine learning. The later analysis used no new phenotypic data to find candidate immune exposures, relying instead on TCR beta sequences and their occurrence across donors. Donor age, sex, ethnicity and CMV serostatus were compiled together with the repertoire data. Several DR-DQ haplotypes were handled as single units for association and clustering, since linkage in the cohort was strong. HLA typing included class I and class II loci at four-digit resolution.

Broad study findings and their caveats: In vitro tests confirmed that three of the cytomegalovirus-associated TCR beta chains recognize cytomegalovirus antigens. According to the authors, the approach could potentially be generalized to other disease states and immunological phenotypes. Several of the top co-occurrence clusters appeared to be linked to parvovirus B19, influenza, CMV and Epstein-Barr virus, according to a later analysis. In a later analysis, HLA-associated TCR beta chains showed more clonal expansion and lower generation probabilities than non-associated chains that were equally common. The earlier analysis of approximately 540 of the donors excluded seventeen rarely observed V segments, including chromosome 9 orphons, because counts were too low. Only TCR beta chains were sequenced in this cohort, and the absence of alpha or paired-chain data limited detectable features. A later genetic analysis associated a missense DCLRE1C variant with V-gene and J-gene trimming of TCR beta chains, and an independent cohort replicated the association. The study listed over 150 TCR beta chains as associated with cytomegalovirus. A later analysis associated 15,000 or so TCR beta sequences with specific HLA alleles at a false discovery rate of 0.05. A cluster of highly shared sequence variants was judged likely to be a technical artifact of the sequencing pipeline. Correlated functional status among segregating V segments might be attributable to linkage disequilibrium, but an unknown experimental factor could not be ruled out. An earlier analysis of approximately 600 of the donors showed that most TCR beta V segments appeared in productive rearrangements either about 87% or about 30% of the time, which broadly matched IMGT annotations. Strong co-occurrence of HLA alleles, especially DR and DQ, made assigning TCR associations to individual alleles difficult. In a later genetic analysis, fewer N-insertions in productive TCRs were reported among donors in an Asian-associated ancestry cluster than the roughly 700-donor mean. The only immune exposure information available for the cohort was CMV serostatus. Some IMGT-functional V segments, including TRBV6-2 and TRBV6-3, could not be told apart with the 87-base-pair reads, so those segments were excluded. In both the original and validation cohorts, the classifier was reported to diagnose cytomegalovirus status with high specificity and sensitivity. A later analysis found that TCR association rates varied across HLA loci, with DRB1 alleles showing the most associated TCRs and HLA-C alleles the fewest. Because HLA typing was missing for some donors at each locus, association tests included only the typed subset. In a later analysis, most CMV-associated TCR beta chains were found to appear HLA-restricted, with HLA associations seemingly driven largely by CMV exposure. Roughly uniform sequencing depth across donors was assumed in presence/absence analyses, although this assumption may not hold. A further reported finding was that TCR beta sequences accurately predicted the HLA-A and HLA-B alleles for most subjects in the first cohort. Most TCR sequences were seen in very few donors, while some public TCRs were found in many individuals.

In total, over 600 healthy bone marrow donors made up the cohort. All cohort members were sampled while nominally healthy, although unrecorded immune exposures were likely present. The donor was CMV seronegative and was included in the group of a few hundred seronegative cohort members. Each donor provided a peripheral blood sample, and peripheral blood mononuclear cells were used for TCR beta sequencing. Genomic DNA was extracted from the blood cell samples with the Qiagen DNeasy Blood Extraction Kit. Based on the germline V gene, the CDR1 and CDR2 sequences are KGHSH and LQKENI. Inclusive of the bounding cysteine and phenylalanine, the CDR3 is 12 residues long. The sequence is cut down to CDR3 DNA, 36 bases in frame from base 1. V is reduced by 4 bases and J by 4 bases, leaving a spacing of 6 bases between them. The library was produced with the immunoSEQ multiplex PCR assay. The multiplex PCR relied on a mix of 60 forward primers for TCR Vbeta segments and 13 reverse primers for TCR Jbeta segments. The CDR3 region of rearranged TCR beta genes was amplified from genomic DNA by a multiplex PCR assay. The Illumina HiSeq System was used to sequence the amplified TCR beta libraries as 87-base-pair reads. Concerning the study's data processing: A later analysis counted some 80 million unique TCR beta chains across the 550 to 800 repertoires, and some 12 million of these chains were shared by at least two donors. Raw reads were error-corrected and collapsed into unique sequences with a nearest-neighbor algorithm that merged closely related sequences to remove PCR and sequencing errors. V, D and J gene segments were assigned by aligning CDR3 sequences to IMGT reference sequences. For a sequence to be retained, a match of at least six nucleotides was required to both a V gene segment and a J gene segment. A rearrangement was called productive if the CDR3 had no stop codons and remained in frame with V and J, and every other rearrangement was called non-productive. Following IMGT convention, CDR3 was defined as the stretch from the second conserved V-encoded cysteine up to the conserved J-encoded phenylalanine. The earlier analysis of about 570 of the donors excluded any sequence lacking an unambiguous match to a single V gene segment. In an earlier analysis of about 590 of the donors, a V segment was called functional when productive rearrangements were above 56.7%, and segregating when the standard deviation between donors exceeded 5%. A statistical classification framework was built for diagnosing cytomegalovirus status from the catalog of TCR beta chain sequences. A later analysis assigned V and J genes by comparing TCR nucleotide sequences with IMGT/GENE-DB human TR gene sequences. The TCRdist pipeline was used in a later analysis to assign CDR3 sequences and most-parsimonious VDJ recombination scenarios. A later analysis defined each TCR beta chain by its CDR3 amino acid sequence plus V-gene family, and excluded reads lacking a unique V-gene family. To address suspected cross-contamination and a sequencing artifact, a later analysis removed 592 highly shared, low-generation-probability nucleotide sequences. A later analysis calculated a clonal expansion index for each public chain from normalized within-repertoire ranks of inferred template counts. In a later analysis, generation probabilities were computed with a VDJ recombination model fitted to out-of-frame rearrangements, and the resulting probabilities were checked against IGoR. Hypergeometric tests were used in a later analysis to score TCR-TCR, TCR-HLA and TCR-CMV co-occurrence, with a repertoire-size bias correction applied to the TCR pairs. To estimate false discovery rates, a later analysis permuted the HLA or CMV assignments 20 times. A later analysis grouped co-occurring TCRs with DBSCAN, adding TCRdist sequence similarity when clustering within HLA-allele-positive subsets. Repertoires with fewer than 30,000 or more than 120,000 public chains, plus five repertoires with anomalous nucleotide sharing, were excluded from co-occurrence clustering. As stored in TCRdb, this immuneACCESS dataset retains in-frame rearrangements with V and J assigned. A fraction of the clones does not appear; measured against another copy, unresolved V genes explain less than half of the discrepancy, and the remainder lacks a known reason. That table is the source of V, J and clone size, and D and trimming were worked out from the DNA. Counted in this sample were about 210,000 clones; roughly 80% of them appeared once. Approximately 2.8% of the sample is held by the ten biggest clonotypes.

This clone was seen once. The clone's antigen remains unknown. No base-level quality is on record; no much larger clone is a single base apart. This receptor was taken from a man aged 30-40 years in good health and CMV-seronegative. The sequencing sample was made of PBMCs. This receptor chain uses TRBV18 and TRBJ2-3; too little of a D gene remains to name it. The CDR3 sequence is CASSLFSDTQYF. The nucleotide sequence is given as TGTGCCAGCTCACTATTTTCAGATACGCAGTATTTT.